The entry below gives a single T cell receptor (beta chain) sequence along with its context. This record comes from a study of blood T cell repertoires in COVID-19. Study-wide context: COVID-19 samples, acute and convalescent, were from the United States, Italy and Spain. T cells, B-cell-depleted T cells, or PBMCs provided the cDNA or gDNA that served as material.

Germline V lookup: CDR1 SGHDT, CDR2 YYEEEE. The trim removed 4 bases at V and 6 bases at J, leaving 11 bases unmatched. CDR3 length equals 16 residues. Per the original methods: For nucleated cells, counts were estimated from reference gene primer amplification. Libraries were prepared by immunoSEQ multiplex PCR; TCRdb keeps only in-frame clonotypes and omits some of them. V and J calls and clone size are those listed in that table; D and trimming were worked out from the DNA. The repertoire holds under 300,000 clones, with 75% to 90% as singletons. Material for sequencing was peripheral blood. The TCR was taken from a man in his 60s who had recovered from COVID-19. This rearrangement joins TRBV5-6 to TRBJ1-4; the match to TRBD1 covers 8 bases. This chain's CDR3 is CASSRQGTILDEKLFF. CDR3 bases: TGTGCCAGCAGCCGACAGGGGACCATTTTGGATGAAAAACTGTTTTTT.